The 22 T cell receptor beta chains in this list originate from one sample, sequenced in a study of T-cell reconstitution after alpha-beta-depleted transplantation in children. For TCRbeta, the library was prepared with unique molecular identifiers. Each CDR3 protein is one row after TCRdb ran MiXCR on the PCR reads. The profile shows roughly 280,000 distinct CDR3 sequences, more than 9% of them singletons. The source was peripheral blood, collected 180 days after TCRalphabeta/CD19-depleted stem cell transplant. The receptors here all came from a male patient aged 2 to 10 who had a stem cell transplant for chronic granulomatous disease, so the T cells may come from the graft donor.

This clonotype has a count of ten or more. The V and J genes are TRBV11-2 and TRBJ2-1, with TRBD1 matching 9 bases. This CDR3 comprises 17 residues. Germline lookup yields CDR1 SGHAT and CDR2 FQNNGV. Trimming at V came to 4 bases and at J to 4 bases, leaving 11 bases not matched to a gene. CDR3 region: CASSYRQGGRWYNEQFF. Here the CDR3 DNA reads TGTGCCAGCAGCTACCGACAGGGGGGCCGATGGTACAATGAGCAGTTCTTC.

A note on this clonotype: It may be a read error: a sequence one base away is much more abundant. The chain combines TRBV10-3 with TRBJ1-4; D remains ambiguous. The CDR3 runs 12 residues. Germline-derived CDR1 and CDR2 are ENHRY and SYGVKD. V lost 11 bases to trimming and J lost 8 bases, with 15 bases between them. The chain's CDR3 is CAPRSSGEKLFF. Written as DNA, the CDR3 is TGTGCCCCTCGGAGCTCGGGGGAAAAACTGTTTTTT.

This clonotype was found many times. This sequence joins TRBV12-3 or TRBV12-4 and TRBJ2-1, with TRBD1 matching over 8 bases. V was clipped by 5 bases and J by 3 bases; unmatched bases: 6. The CDR3 is 15 amino acids. CDR3 protein: CASSLDRGIYNEQFF. The CDR3, as DNA: TGTGCCAGCAGTCTTGACAGGGGCATCTACAATGAGCAGTTCTTC.

In its sample, this clonotype was seen many times. V gene TRBV4-2 combines with J gene TRBJ2-2; D not resolved. CDR3 size: 13 residues. Germline lookup yields CDR1 LGHNA and CDR2 YNFKEQ. V lost 4 bases to trimming and J lost 3 bases, with 6 bases between them. CDR3 protein: CASSPGDTGELFF. Here the CDR3 DNA reads TGTGCCAGCAGCCCCGGTGACACCGGGGAGCTGTTTTTT.

This clonotype appeared many times. The chain joins TRBV7-9 to TRBJ2-5; D is unresolved. Per germline, CDR1 SEHNR and CDR2 FQNEAQ (reference sequence). V was cut by 4 bases and J by 3 bases, with 6 bases left in between. This CDR3 comprises 12 residues. For the CDR3, the DNA is TGTGCCAGCAGCTCTAGGGAAGAGACCCAGTACTTC. This codes for CASSSREETQYF. The whole variable domain, filled in from reference TRBV7-9 and TRBJ2-5, reads DTGVSQNPRHKITKRGQNVTFRCDPISEHNRLYWYRQTLGQGPEFLTYFQNEAQLEKSRLLSDRFSAERPKGSFSTLEIQRTEQGDSAMYLCASSSREETQYFGPGTRLLVL.

This clonotype has ten or more counts. The chain carries TRBV21-1 and TRBJ2-5; TRBD1, as called in the table, went unchecked against the DNA. TRBV21-1 is reported as a pseudogene. This CDR3 contains 12 residues. The CDR3 loop is CASSNPGETQYF. The CDR3 DNA reads as TGTGCCAGCAGCAACCCGGGGGAGACCCAGTACTTC.

This clonotype was recorded many times. The chain joins TRBV9 to TRBJ2-7; TRBD1 agrees at 8 bases. CDR3 length equals 14 residues. V shed 3 bases and J 5 bases; nucleotides not matched to a gene: 7. Per germline, CDR1 SGDLS and CDR2 YYNGEE. CDR3 bases: TGTGCCAGCAGCGCGACGCGGACAGGGAACGAGCAGTACTTC. Residues: CASSATRTGNEQYF. Variable domain in full (rest from reference TRBV9 and TRBJ2-7): DSGVTQTPKHLITATGQRVTLRCSPRSGDLSVYWYQQSLDQGLQFLIQYYNGEERAKGNILERFSAQQFPDLHSELNLSSLELGDSALYFCASSATRTGNEQYFGPGTRLTVT.

This clonotype appeared many times. The V and J genes are TRBV20-1 and TRBJ1-6, with D possibly being TRBD1 (6 bases). The V end lost 6 bases, the J end lost 9 bases, and 24 bases lay between the germline ends. The CDR3 loop spans 16 amino acids. The germline V gene has CDR1 DFQATT and CDR2 SNEGSKA (reference sequence). CDR3 residues: CSAGPVPRGQGSPLHF. CDR3 sequence (DNA): TGCAGTGCGGGTCCTGTCCCTAGGGGACAAGGTTCACCCCTCCACTTT.

This clonotype was counted ten times or more. This chain links TRBV15 with TRBJ1-5, with D unresolved. Germline V gene data show CDR1 as LNHNV and CDR2 as YYDKDF (reference sequence). V lost 1 base to trimming and J lost 5 bases, with 9 bases between them. The CDR3 covers 14 residues. The CDR3 protein is CATSRAPSDQPQHF. Written as DNA, the CDR3 is TGTGCCACCAGCAGAGCCCCCTCGGATCAGCCCCAGCATTTT. Full variable domain (outside the CDR3, taken from reference TRBV15 and TRBJ1-5): DAMVIQNPRYQVTQFGKPVTLSCSQTLNHNVMYWYQQKSSQAPKLLFHYYDKDFNNEADTPDNFQSRRPNTSFCFLDIRSPGLGDTAMYLCATSRAPSDQPQHFGDGTRLSIL.

In this sample, this clonotype turned up many times. V usage is TRBV28 and J usage is TRBJ1-2, with 7 positions matching TRBD1. The CDR3 has 18 residues. The trim removed 4 bases at V and 4 bases at J, leaving 18 bases unmatched. Germline V CDR1 and CDR2: MDHEN, SYDVKM. DNA of the CDR3: TGTGCCAGCAGTTCCCGGAGACTCCGGGACAGACGCCTCTATGGCTACACCTTC. The encoded protein is CASSSRRLRDRRLYGYTF.

In this sample, this clonotype turned up once. This sequence may be a read error, since a much larger clone differs from it by one base. The chain links TRBV4-3 to TRBJ1-2, with a weak D call TRBD1 (5 bases). Trimming removed 2 bases at V and 6 bases at J, with 10 bases between. Germline V gene lookup returns CDR1 LGHNA and CDR2 YSLEER. The CDR3 extends over 13 amino acids. The CDR3 sequence: CASSQWGANGYTF. The CDR3 DNA follows: TGCGCCAGCAGCCAATGGGGCGCGAATGGCTACACCTTC.

The table lists this clonotype with many counts. J is TRBJ2-1 and V is TRBV6-2 or TRBV6-3; tentatively, D is TRBD2 (6 bases). V shed 2 bases and J shed 4 bases, with 15 bases lying between them. The CDR3 is made up of 16 amino acids. The germline V gene has CDR1 MNHEY and CDR2 SVGEGT. CDR3: CASSYPGLREYNEQFF. CDR3 in DNA: TGTGCCAGCAGTTACCCGGGACTGAGAGAATACAATGAGCAGTTCTTC.

This clonotype was observed at least ten times. This chain joins TRBV7-2 and TRBJ2-7; the D is unclear. Germline CDR1 is SGHTA and CDR2 is FQGNSA. Trimming took off 1 base at V and 1 base at J, with 8 bases between the two ends. CDR3 size: 14 residues. The CDR3 here is CASSLVHSSYEQYF. DNA for the CDR3: TGTGCCAGCAGCTTAGTGCACAGTTCCTACGAGCAGTACTTC.

This clonotype occurred a few times. CDR3 sequence: CASSEKGLAEQETQYF. In DNA form, the CDR3 reads TGTGCCAGCAGTGAAAAGGGACTAGCGGAACAAGAGACCCAGTACTTC. The V gene is TRBV6-1, the J gene TRBJ2-5, with 11 nucleotides matching TRBD2. V lost 2 bases, J lost 2 bases, and 4 bases stayed unmatched. The germline V gene has CDR1 MNHNS and CDR2 SASEGT. This CDR3 has 16 residues.

Comment on this clonotype: Since a much larger clone is just one base distant, this may be a read error. V usage is TRBV5-5 and J usage is TRBJ1-5; tentatively, D is TRBD1 (6 bases). The V gene lost 3 bases and the J gene lost 3 bases, with 10 bases spanning the gap. CDR3 length equals 14 residues. CDR1 is SGHKS, CDR2 YYEKEE, per germline (reference sequence). CDR3 coding DNA: TGTGCCAGCAGCTCGGACAGACTCAATCAGCCCCAGCATTTT. Translation: CASSSDRLNQPQHF.

There are many counts of this clonotype. The genes are TRBV28 and TRBJ2-2, with 12 nucleotides matching TRBD1. This CDR3 spans 15 amino acids. Trimming took 10 bases from V and 5 from J; bases not matched to a gene: 8. Germline values: CDR1 MDHEN, CDR2 SYDVKM. The chain's CDR3 is CAIPGTGGGTGELFF. The CDR3 nucleotides read TGTGCCATACCCGGGACAGGGGGCGGTACCGGGGAGCTGTTTTTT.

This clonotype was recorded many times. The V and J genes are TRBV30 and TRBJ1-5; D not certain. Germline CDR1 reads GTSNPN; CDR2 reads SVGIG (reference sequence). CDR3 length: 12 amino acids. Between the trimmed V and J ends, which lost 5 bases and 4 bases, there was a span of 9 bases. In DNA form, the CDR3 reads TGTGCCTGGGCTCGGGGTAATCAGCCCCAGCATTTT. This encodes CAWARGNQPQHF.

The table lists this clonotype with many counts. This chain connects TRBV20-1 to TRBJ1-1; D unresolved. The germline CDR1 and CDR2 sequences are DFQATT and SNEGSKA (reference sequence). V lost 2 bases to trimming and J lost 6 bases, with 7 bases between them. The CDR3 is made up of 11 amino acids. CDR3 residues: CSARTPAEAFF. The CDR3 coding sequence is TGCAGTGCTAGAACACCGGCTGAAGCTTTCTTT.

Details on this clonotype: This may be a read error: a much more frequent sequence differs by one nucleotide. This chain connects TRBV4-2 to TRBJ2-2; 7 bases fit TRBD1. Germline assignment: CDR1 LGHNA and CDR2 YNFKEQ. The CDR3 extends over 14 amino acids. In nucleotides, the CDR3 is TGTGCCAGGAGCCAAAGACAGGGTGCCGGGGAGCTGTTTTTT. This gives the protein CARSQRQGAGELFF.

This chain uses TRBV4-2 with TRBJ2-1, with D possibly being TRBD1 or TRBD2 (6 bases each). Germline values: CDR1 LGHNA, CDR2 YNFKEQ. V lost 4 bases to trimming and J lost 0 bases, with 22 bases between them. The CDR3 length is 19 residues. The CDR3 DNA follows: TGTGCCAGCAGCCCCGCGGACGGGGGCCCCTGGCTCTCCTACAATGAGCAGTTCTTC. It encodes CASSPADGGPWLSYNEQFF.

This clonotype was observed a few times. This chain connects TRBV5-1 to TRBJ2-5; D possibly matches TRBD1 or TRBD2 (5 bases each). There are 11 residues in the CDR3. V lost 5 bases and J lost 5, with 7 bases in between. Germline V gene sequence: CDR1 SGHRS, CDR2 YFSETQ. Written as DNA, the CDR3 is TGCGCCAGCAGATGGGGGGAGACCCAGTACTTC. It is translated as CASRWGETQYF.

This clonotype appeared many times. CDR3 sequence reads: CASTPRERLSTQYF. CDR3 coding DNA: TGTGCCAGCACCCCCCGGGAGAGATTAAGTACGCAGTATTTT. The chain carries TRBV12-3 or TRBV12-4 and TRBJ2-3, with D perhaps TRBD2 (6 bases). V lost 7 bases to trimming and J lost 8 bases, with 19 bases between them. The CDR3 is 14 residues long.